A single sample is the source of the 6 T cell receptor beta chains below, sequenced in a study of T-cell memory formation after mild COVID-19. TCRdb passed the 5' RACE reads through MiXCR, listing each CDR3 protein once. The table shows more than 70,000 distinct CDR3 sequences, with approximately 13% occurring only once. Sequencing used PBMCs or a T cell subset sorted from them (not recorded which). The receptor set was obtained from an adult woman who had mild COVID-19 (a few samples of this study predate the infection). Cell type and time point are not known.

Written as DNA, the CDR3 is TGTGCCACCAATGCGGGCTGGGGACCAACGTATTTT. Its translation: CATNAGWGPTYF. The chain links TRBV24-1 to TRBJ2-3, with D perhaps given as TRBD1 or TRBD2 (5 bases each). The CDR3 is made up of 12 amino acids. The V and J ends lost 8 bases and 14 bases respectively, with 19 bases between them. From germline, CDR1 is KGHDR and CDR2 SFDVKD.

This clonotype was seen more than once but under ten times. The chain employs TRBV4-3 and TRBJ1-1; D gene unclear. V was clipped by 0 bases and J by 0 bases, with 8 bases between them. The CDR3 spans 15 residues. Germline CDR1 LGHNA, CDR2 YSLEER. The CDR3 region has the DNA TGCGCCAGCAGCCAAGATATGGCCTTGAACACTGAAGCTTTCTTT. Protein product: CASSQDMALNTEAFF.

This clonotype was detected only a few times. The V call is TRBV4-3, the J call TRBJ2-3; D is undetermined. CDR3 size: 17 residues. The V and J ends lost 4 bases and 0 bases respectively, with 17 bases between them. Germline V gene sequence: CDR1 LGHNA, CDR2 YSLEER. Here the CDR3 DNA reads TGCGCCAGCAGCCCCGTTCGGCCCAGAACTAGCACAGATACGCAGTATTTT. It codes for CASSPVRPRTSTDTQYF.

This clonotype turned up a few times. The V call is TRBV5-1, the J call TRBJ1-1; 8 bases align to TRBD1. Germline CDR1 reads SGHRS; CDR2 reads YFSETQ. This CDR3 is built from 14 residues. Trimming at V came to 0 bases and at J to 4 bases, leaving 2 bases not matched to a gene. CDR3 sequence: CASSLARGLTEAFF. CDR3 nucleotides: TGCGCCAGCAGCTTGGCCAGGGGGCTCACTGAAGCTTTCTTT.

The chain joins TRBV4-2 to TRBJ2-7; a possible D gene is TRBD1 (5 bases). The CDR3 sequence is 17 residues long. V was pared by 3 bases and J by 2 bases, with 20 bases between. Germline CDR1 LGHNA, CDR2 YNFKEQ. CDR3 protein: CASSHEMADSEPYEQYF. The DNA of the CDR3 is TGTGCCAGCAGCCATGAAATGGCCGACAGCGAACCCTACGAGCAGTACTTC.

V is TRBV10-3 and J is TRBJ1-2; D gene unclear. There are 13 residues in the CDR3. Germline loops: CDR1 ENHRY, CDR2 SYGVKD. The CDR3 sequence: CAIPGTLFGGYTF. The CDR3, as DNA: TGTGCAATTCCGGGAACCTTATTCGGCGGCTACACCTTC.